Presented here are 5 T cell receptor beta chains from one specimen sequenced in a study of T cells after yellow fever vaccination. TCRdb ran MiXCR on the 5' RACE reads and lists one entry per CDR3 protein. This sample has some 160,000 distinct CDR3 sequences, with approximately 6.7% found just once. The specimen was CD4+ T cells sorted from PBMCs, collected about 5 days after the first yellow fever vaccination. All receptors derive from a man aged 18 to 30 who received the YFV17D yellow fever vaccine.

In DNA, the CDR3 is TGCAGTGCTAGAGATATGAGGGGGAGCGGGGACACTGAAGCTTTCTTT. Translating it yields CSARDMRGSGDTEAFF. The chain recombines TRBV20-1 with TRBJ1-1; D is perhaps TRBD1 (6 bases). The CDR3 runs 16 residues. V was cut by 0 bases and J by 3 bases, with 17 bases left in between. The germline gives CDR1 DFQATT, CDR2 SNEGSKA (reference sequence).

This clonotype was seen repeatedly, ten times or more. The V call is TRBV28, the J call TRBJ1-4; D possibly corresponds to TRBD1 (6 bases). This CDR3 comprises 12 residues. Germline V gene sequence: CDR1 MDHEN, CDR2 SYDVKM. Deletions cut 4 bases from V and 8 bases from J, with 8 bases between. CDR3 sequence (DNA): TGTGCCAGCAGTTACGACAGGGAAAAACTGTTTTTT. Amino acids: CASSYDREKLFF.

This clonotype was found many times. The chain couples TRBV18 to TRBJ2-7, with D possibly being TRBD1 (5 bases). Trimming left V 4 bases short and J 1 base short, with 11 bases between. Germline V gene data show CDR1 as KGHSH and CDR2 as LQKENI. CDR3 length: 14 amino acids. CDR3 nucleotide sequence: TGTGCCAGCTCACGTAACGGACAATCCTACGAGCAGTACTTC. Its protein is CASSRNGQSYEQYF. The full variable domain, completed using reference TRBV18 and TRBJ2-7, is NAGVMQNPRHLVRRRGQEARLRCSPMKGHSHVYWYRQLPEEGLKFMVYLQKENIIDESGMPKERFSAEFPKEGPSILRIQQVVRGDSAAYFCASSRNGQSYEQYFGPGTRLTVT.

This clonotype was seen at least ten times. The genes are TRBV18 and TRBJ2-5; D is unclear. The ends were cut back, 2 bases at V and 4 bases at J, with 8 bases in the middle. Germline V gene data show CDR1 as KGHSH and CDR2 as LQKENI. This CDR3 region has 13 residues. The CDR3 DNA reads TGTGCCAGCTCACCAGTAGGTGGAGAGACCCAGTACTTC. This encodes CASSPVGGETQYF.

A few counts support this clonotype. CDR3 sequence: CASSSRGPNEKLFF. The CDR3 DNA reads TGTGCCAGCAGTTCCCGGGGGCCCAATGAAAAACTGTTTTTT. The chain is built from TRBV7-2 and TRBJ1-4; D possibly corresponds to TRBD1 (6 bases). V was pared by 6 bases and J by 5 bases, with 13 bases between. CDR1 and CDR2 (germline): SGHTA, FQGNSA. This CDR3 contains 14 residues.